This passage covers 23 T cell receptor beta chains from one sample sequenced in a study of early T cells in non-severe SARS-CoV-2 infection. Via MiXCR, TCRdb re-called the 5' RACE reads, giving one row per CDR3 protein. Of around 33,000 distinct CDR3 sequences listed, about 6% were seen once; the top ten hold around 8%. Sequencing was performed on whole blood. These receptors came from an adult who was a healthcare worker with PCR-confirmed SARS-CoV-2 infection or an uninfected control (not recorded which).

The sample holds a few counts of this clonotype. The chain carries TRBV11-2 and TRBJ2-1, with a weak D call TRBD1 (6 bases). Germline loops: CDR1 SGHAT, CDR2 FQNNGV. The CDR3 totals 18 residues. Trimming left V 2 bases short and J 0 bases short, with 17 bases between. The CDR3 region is CASSLHHPRGSSYNEQFF. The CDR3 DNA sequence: TGTGCCAGCAGCTTACATCACCCGAGGGGGAGCTCCTACAATGAGCAGTTCTTC.

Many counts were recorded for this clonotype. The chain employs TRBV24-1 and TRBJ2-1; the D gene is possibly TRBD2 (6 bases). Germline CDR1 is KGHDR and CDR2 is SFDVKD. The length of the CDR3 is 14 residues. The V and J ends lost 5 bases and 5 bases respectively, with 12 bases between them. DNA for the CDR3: TGTGCCACCAGTGGCGGGACCATCAACAATGAGCAGTTCTTC. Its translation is CATSGGTINNEQFF.

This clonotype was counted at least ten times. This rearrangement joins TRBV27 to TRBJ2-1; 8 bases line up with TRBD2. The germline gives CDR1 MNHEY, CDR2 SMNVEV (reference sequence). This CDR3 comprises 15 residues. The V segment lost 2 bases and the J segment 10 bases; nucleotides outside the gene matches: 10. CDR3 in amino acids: CASSLLTGGPKEQFF. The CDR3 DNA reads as TGTGCCAGCAGTTTACTGACGGGGGGGCCTAAGGAGCAGTTCTTC.

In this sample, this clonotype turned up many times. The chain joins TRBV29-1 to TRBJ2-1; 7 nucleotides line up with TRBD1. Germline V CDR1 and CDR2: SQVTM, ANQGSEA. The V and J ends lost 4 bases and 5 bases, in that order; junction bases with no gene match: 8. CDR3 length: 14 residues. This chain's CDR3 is CSVVRQGADNEQFF. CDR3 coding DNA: TGCAGCGTTGTTCGACAGGGAGCGGACAATGAGCAGTTCTTC.

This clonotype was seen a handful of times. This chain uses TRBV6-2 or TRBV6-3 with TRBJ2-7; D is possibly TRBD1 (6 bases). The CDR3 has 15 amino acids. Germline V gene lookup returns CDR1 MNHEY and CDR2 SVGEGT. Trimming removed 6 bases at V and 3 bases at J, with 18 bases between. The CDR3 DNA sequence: TGTGCCAGCAGCCCATTTTTGGACAGTAGCTACGAGCAGTACTTC. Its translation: CASSPFLDSSYEQYF.

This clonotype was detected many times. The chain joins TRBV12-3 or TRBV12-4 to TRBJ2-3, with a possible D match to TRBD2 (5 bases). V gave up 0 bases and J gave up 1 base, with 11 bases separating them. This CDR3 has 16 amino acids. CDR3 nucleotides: TGTGCCAGCAGTTTAGCGATGCCCGGGGGCACAGATACGCAGTATTTT. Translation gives CASSLAMPGGTDTQYF.

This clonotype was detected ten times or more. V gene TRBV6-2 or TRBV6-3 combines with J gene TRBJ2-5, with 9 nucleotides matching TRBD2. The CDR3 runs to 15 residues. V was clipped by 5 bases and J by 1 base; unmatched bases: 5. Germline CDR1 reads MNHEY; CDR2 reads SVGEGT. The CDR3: CASSRAGGLQETQYF. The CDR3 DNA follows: TGTGCCAGCAGTCGAGCGGGGGGCCTCCAAGAGACCCAGTACTTC.

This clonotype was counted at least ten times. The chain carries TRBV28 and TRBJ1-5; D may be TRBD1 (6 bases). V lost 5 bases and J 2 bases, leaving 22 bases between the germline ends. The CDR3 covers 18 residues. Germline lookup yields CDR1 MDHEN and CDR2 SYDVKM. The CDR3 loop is CASSPRLTGRVGNQPQHF. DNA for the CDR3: TGTGCCAGCAGTCCTCGTTTGACAGGTCGGGTTGGCAATCAGCCCCAGCATTTT.

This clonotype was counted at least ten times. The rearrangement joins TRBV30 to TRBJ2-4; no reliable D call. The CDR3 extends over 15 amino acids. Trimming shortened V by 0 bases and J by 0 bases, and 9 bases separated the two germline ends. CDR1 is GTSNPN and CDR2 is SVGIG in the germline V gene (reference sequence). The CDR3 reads CAWSVSQLAKNIQYF. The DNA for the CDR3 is TGTGCCTGGAGTGTTTCCCAACTAGCCAAAAACATTCAGTACTTC.

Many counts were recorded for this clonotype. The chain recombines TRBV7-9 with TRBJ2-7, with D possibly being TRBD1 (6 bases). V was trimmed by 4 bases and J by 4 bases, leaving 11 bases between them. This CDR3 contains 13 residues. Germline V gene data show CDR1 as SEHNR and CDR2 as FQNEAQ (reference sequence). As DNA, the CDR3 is TGTGCCAGCAGCTCTACAGGGTTATACGAGCAGTACTTC. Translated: CASSSTGLYEQYF.

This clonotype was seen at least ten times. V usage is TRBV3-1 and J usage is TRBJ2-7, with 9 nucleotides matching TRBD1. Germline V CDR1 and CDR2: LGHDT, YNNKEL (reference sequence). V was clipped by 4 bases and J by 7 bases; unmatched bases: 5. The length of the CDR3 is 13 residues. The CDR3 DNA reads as TGTGCCAGCAGCCTGGGACAGGGATTTGAGCAGTACTTC. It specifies CASSLGQGFEQYF.

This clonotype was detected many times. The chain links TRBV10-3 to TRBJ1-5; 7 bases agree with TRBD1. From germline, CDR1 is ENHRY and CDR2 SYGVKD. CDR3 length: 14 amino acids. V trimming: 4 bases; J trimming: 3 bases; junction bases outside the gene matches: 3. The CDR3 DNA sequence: TGTGCCATCAGTGGGGACAGAAACAATCAGCCCCAGCATTTT. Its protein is CAISGDRNNQPQHF.

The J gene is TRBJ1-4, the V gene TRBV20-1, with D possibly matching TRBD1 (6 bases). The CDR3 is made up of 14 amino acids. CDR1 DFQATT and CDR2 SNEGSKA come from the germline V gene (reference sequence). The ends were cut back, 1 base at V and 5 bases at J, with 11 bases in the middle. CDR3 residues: CSARAQGRNEKLFF. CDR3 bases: TGCAGTGCTAGAGCACAGGGTCGCAATGAAAAACTGTTTTTT.

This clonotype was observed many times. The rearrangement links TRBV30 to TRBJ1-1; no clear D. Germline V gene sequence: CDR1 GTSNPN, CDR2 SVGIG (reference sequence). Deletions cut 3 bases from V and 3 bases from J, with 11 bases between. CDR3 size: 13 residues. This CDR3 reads CAWRSDRYTEAFF. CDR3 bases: TGTGCCTGGAGGTCGGACCGATACACTGAAGCTTTCTTT.

The CDR3 reads CASSPEYTLNEQFF. As DNA, the CDR3 is TGTGCCAGCTCACCAGAGTACACCCTCAATGAGCAGTTCTTC. This chain uses TRBV18 with TRBJ2-1; unclear D gene. V was clipped by 2 bases and J by 6 bases, with 11 bases between them. Germline loops: CDR1 KGHSH, CDR2 LQKENI. This CDR3 has 14 amino acids.

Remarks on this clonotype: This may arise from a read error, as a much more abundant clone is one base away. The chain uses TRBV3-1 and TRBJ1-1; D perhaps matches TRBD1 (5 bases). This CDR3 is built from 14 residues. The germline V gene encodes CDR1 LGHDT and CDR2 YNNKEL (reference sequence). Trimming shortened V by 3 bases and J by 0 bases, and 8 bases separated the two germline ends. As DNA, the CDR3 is TGTGCCAGCAGCCATTCAGGGATGAACACTGAAGCTTTCTTT. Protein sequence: CASSHSGMNTEAFF. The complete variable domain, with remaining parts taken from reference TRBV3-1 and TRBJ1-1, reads DTAVSQTPKYLVTQMGNDKSIKCEQNLGHDTMYWYKQDSKKFLKIMFSYNNKELIINETVPNRFSPKSPDKAHLNLHINSLELGDSAVYFCASSHSGMNTEAFFGQGTRLTVV.

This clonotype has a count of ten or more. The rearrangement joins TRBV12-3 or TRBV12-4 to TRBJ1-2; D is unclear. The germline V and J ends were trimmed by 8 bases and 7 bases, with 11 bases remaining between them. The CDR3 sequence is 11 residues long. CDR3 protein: CASCGGGGYTF. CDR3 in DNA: TGTGCCAGCTGCGGTGGTGGTGGCTACACCTTC.

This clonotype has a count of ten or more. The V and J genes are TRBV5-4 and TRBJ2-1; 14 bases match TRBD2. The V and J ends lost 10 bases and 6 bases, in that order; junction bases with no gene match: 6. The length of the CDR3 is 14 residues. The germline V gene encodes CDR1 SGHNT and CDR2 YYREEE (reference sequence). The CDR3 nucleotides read TGTGCCGCTGCTGGGACTAGCGGGGGCAATGAGCAGTTCTTC. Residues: CAAAGTSGGNEQFF.

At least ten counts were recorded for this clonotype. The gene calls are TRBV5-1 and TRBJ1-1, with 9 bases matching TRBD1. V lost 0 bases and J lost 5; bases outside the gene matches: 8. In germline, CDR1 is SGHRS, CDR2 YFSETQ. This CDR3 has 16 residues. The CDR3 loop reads CASSLGAGQGETEAFF. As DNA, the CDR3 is TGCGCCAGCAGCTTGGGCGCGGGACAGGGAGAAACTGAAGCTTTCTTT.

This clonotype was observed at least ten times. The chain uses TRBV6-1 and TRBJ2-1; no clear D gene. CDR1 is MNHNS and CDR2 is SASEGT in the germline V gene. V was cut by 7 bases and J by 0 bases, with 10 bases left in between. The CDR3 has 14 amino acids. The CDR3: CASKDHSSYNEQFF. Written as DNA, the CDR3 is TGTGCCAGCAAAGACCATAGCTCCTACAATGAGCAGTTCTTC.

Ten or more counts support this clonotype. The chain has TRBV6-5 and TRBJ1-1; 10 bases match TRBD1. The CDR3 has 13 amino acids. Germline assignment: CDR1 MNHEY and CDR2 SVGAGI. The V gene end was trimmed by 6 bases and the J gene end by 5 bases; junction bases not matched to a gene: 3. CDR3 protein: CASRRTGGTEAFF. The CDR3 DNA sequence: TGTGCCAGCAGACGGACAGGGGGAACTGAAGCTTTCTTT.

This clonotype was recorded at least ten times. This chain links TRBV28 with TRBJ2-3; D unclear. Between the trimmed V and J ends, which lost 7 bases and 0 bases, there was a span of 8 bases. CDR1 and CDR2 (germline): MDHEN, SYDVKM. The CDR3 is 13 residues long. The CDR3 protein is CASIQQSTDTQYF. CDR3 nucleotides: TGTGCCAGCATTCAGCAGAGCACAGATACGCAGTATTTT.

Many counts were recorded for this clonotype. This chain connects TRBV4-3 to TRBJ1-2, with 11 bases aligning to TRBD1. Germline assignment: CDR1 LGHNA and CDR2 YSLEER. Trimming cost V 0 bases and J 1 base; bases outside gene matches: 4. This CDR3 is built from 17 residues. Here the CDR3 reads CASSQDVGTGGNYGYTF. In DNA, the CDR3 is TGCGCCAGCAGCCAAGATGTGGGGACAGGGGGTAACTATGGCTACACCTTC.